This TCR beta chain was observed in a study of read filtering for tumor transcriptome and immune sequencing. Background on the study: IR-seq gave about 3.5 to 10.27 million TCR reads per sample; RNA-seq gave roughly 80 to 1273.

The sample holds many counts of this clonotype. The antigen is not known. From around 0.4 ug of RNA, a library with molecular barcoded alpha/delta and beta/gamma adaptors was made. TCRdb used MiXCR to reprocess the reads, holding one entry per CDR3 protein. The sample shows roughly 130,000 distinct CDR3 sequences, over 10% of them seen only once. This CDR3 is built from 15 residues. V lost 1 base to trimming and J lost 11 bases; unmatched junction nucleotides: 8. Study observations and caveats: Without single-read clonotypes, shared clonotype proportions correlated more between IR-seq and RNA-seq. RNA-seq captured clonotypes less deeply and reliably than IR-seq.

The TCR was taken from a donor over 35 with multiple myeloma. The sequencing sample was made of a population of CD138-negative cells sorted from bone marrow. J is TRBJ2-3 and V is TRBV12-3 or TRBV12-4, with 11 bases lining up with TRBD1. CDR3: CASSLDRTGGAKQYF. As DNA, the CDR3 is TGTGCCAGCAGTTTAGATAGGACAGGGGGCGCGAAGCAGTATTTT.